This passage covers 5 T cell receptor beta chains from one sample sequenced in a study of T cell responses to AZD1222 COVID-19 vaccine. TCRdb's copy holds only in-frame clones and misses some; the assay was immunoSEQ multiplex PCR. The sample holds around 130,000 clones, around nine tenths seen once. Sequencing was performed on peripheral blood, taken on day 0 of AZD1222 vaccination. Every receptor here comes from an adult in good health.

This CDR3 reads CASRVASSTDTQYF. In DNA, the CDR3 is TGTGCCAGTAGGGTAGCGTCTAGCACAGATACGCAGTATTTT. The chain combines TRBV19 with TRBJ2-3; TRBD2 is a possible D gene (5 bases). The germline V gene encodes CDR1 LNHDA and CDR2 SQIVND (reference sequence). Deletions cut 6 bases from V and 0 bases from J, with 10 bases between. This CDR3 is built from 14 residues.

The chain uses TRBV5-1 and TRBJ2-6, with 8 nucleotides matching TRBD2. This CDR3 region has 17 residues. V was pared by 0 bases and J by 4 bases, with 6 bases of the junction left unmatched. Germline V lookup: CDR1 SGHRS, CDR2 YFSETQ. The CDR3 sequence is CASSLDPAGEGANVLTF. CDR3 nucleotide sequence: TGCGCCAGCAGCTTGGATCCAGCGGGAGAAGGGGCCAACGTCCTGACTTTC.

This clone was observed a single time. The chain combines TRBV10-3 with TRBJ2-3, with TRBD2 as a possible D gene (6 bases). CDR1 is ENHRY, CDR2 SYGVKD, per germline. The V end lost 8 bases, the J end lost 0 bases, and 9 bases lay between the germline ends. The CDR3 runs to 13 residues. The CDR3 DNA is TGTGCCATCGGGACTCAAAGCACAGATACGCAGTATTTT. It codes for CAIGTQSTDTQYF.

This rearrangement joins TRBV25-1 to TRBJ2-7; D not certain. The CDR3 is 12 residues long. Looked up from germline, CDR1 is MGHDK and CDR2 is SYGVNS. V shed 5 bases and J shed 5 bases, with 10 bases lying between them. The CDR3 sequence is CASSLSVNEQYF. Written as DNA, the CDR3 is TGTGCCAGCAGTCTATCGGTGAACGAGCAGTACTTC.

CDR3 protein: CASSQDIGGSNQPQHF. In DNA form, the CDR3 reads TGTGCCAGCAGCCAAGATATTGGCGGTAGCAATCAGCCCCAGCATTTT. The chain combines TRBV4-2 with TRBJ1-5, with D unclear. V was clipped by 0 bases and J by 0 bases, with 9 bases between them. Germline V CDR1 and CDR2: LGHNA, YNFKEQ. This CDR3 comprises 16 residues.